These 20 T cell receptor beta chains share one sample of origin, sequenced in a study of blood T cells in healthy people across ages. The authors ran a second PCR of 7 to 11 cycles using a sample-barcoded 5' primer and a J-beta primer mix. Via MiXCR, TCRdb re-called the 5' RACE reads, giving one row per CDR3 protein. Of 650,000 to 800,000 distinct CDR3 sequences listed, around 52% were seen once; the top ten hold approximately 12%. The sequencing sample was made of blood. These receptor sequences come from a woman older than 75 in good health.

This clonotype was found many times. The V gene is TRBV5-6, the J gene TRBJ1-2; 7 bases align to TRBD1. Germline values: CDR1 SGHDT, CDR2 YYEEEE. Trimming cost V 4 bases and J 8 bases; bases outside gene matches: 8. This CDR3 comprises 13 residues. The CDR3 DNA follows: TGTGCCAGCAGCACACCACAGGGGTGGGGCTACACCTTC. Amino acid sequence: CASSTPQGWGYTF.

This clonotype occurred a few times. This may be a read error, as it is one base from a much larger clone. This chain connects TRBV29-1 to TRBJ2-1; D may correspond to TRBD1 or TRBD2 (5 bases each). CDR1 and CDR2 from the germline V gene are SQVTM and ANQGSEA. The CDR3 totals 13 residues. The V end was cut by 7 bases, the J end by 6 bases, with 16 bases between. CDR3 in amino acids: CSGRDVKFNEQFF. The DNA for the CDR3 is TGCAGCGGCCGGGACGTCAAGTTCAATGAGCAGTTCTTC.

This clonotype was detected only once. This chain joins TRBV4-1 and TRBJ2-7; TRBD1 matches at 7 bases. CDR3 length equals 17 residues. The J segment lost 1 base and the V segment lost 0 bases, leaving 9 bases of the junction unmatched. The germline V gene encodes CDR1 MGHRA and CDR2 YSYEKL. The CDR3 coding sequence is TGCGCCAGCAGCCAAGATGAGGGGGCTAGGAGTTCCTACGAGCAGTACTTC. Its translation is CASSQDEGARSSYEQYF.

This clonotype appeared many times. V is TRBV20-1 and J is TRBJ2-1; D is uncertain. V dropped 3 bases and J dropped 6 bases, with 6 bases sitting between them. Germline V gives CDR1 DFQATT, CDR2 SNEGSKA (reference sequence). This CDR3 is 11 amino acids long. CDR3 in amino acids: CSASRINEQFF. The CDR3 nucleotides are TGCAGTGCTAGCCGGATCAATGAGCAGTTCTTC.

This clonotype occurred many times. The chain joins TRBV29-1 to TRBJ2-3; 8 nucleotides agree with TRBD2. The CDR3 extends over 14 amino acids. The germline CDR1 and CDR2 sequences are SQVTM and ANQGSEA. V trimming: 7 bases; J trimming: 4 bases; junction bases outside the gene matches: 10. The DNA of the CDR3 is TGCAGCGCTTCAAGTGGTAGCGGGGCAGATACGCAGTATTTT. It specifies CSASSGSGADTQYF.

The rearrangement links TRBV24-1 to TRBJ2-1; 10 bases agree with TRBD2. Germline loops: CDR1 KGHDR, CDR2 SFDVKD. This CDR3 comprises 16 residues. V gave up 3 bases and J gave up 4 bases; unmatched junction bases: 5. This CDR3 is CATSDPGTSEYNEQFF. In nucleotides, the CDR3 is TGTGCCACCAGTGATCCCGGGACTAGCGAATACAATGAGCAGTTCTTC.

This clonotype showed up just once. A read error may explain this, as a much larger clone is one base away. This rearrangement joins TRBV1 to TRBJ2-5; TRBD2 is the table's D call and was not checked against the DNA. The end of the DNA aligns better with TRBJ2-7, so the J call may be wrong. TRBV1 is annotated as a pseudogene. This CDR3 is built from 17 residues. In nucleotides, the CDR3 is TGCACCAGCAGCCTCAAACCGGGACTAGCGGGACTACGCGAGCAGTACTTC. Residues: CTSSLKPGLAGLREQYF.

In DNA form, the CDR3 reads TGTGCTAGTGGTGCGCCGAACACTGAAGCTTTCTTT. Residues: CASGAPNTEAFF. This sequence joins TRBV12-5 and TRBJ1-1, with D unresolved. The V end lost 5 bases, the J end lost 1 base, and 5 bases lay between the germline ends. Germline CDR1 is LGHNT and CDR2 is FRNRAP. CDR3 length: 12 residues.

This clonotype was counted many times. The V and J genes are TRBV14 and TRBJ2-3, with D unresolved. CDR3 length equals 17 residues. V was trimmed by 0 bases and J by 3 bases, leaving 16 bases between them. CDR1 is SGHDN and CDR2 is FVKESK in the germline V gene. In DNA form, the CDR3 reads TGTGCCAGCAGCCAAGATCGTGTCTTTCTTACGACAGATACGCAGTATTTT. This encodes CASSQDRVFLTTDTQYF.

This clonotype showed up just once. The chain couples TRBV10-3 to TRBJ1-6; D gene uncertain. This CDR3 is built from 17 residues. The V end was cut by 4 bases, the J end by 4 bases, with 17 bases between. Germline V gene lookup returns CDR1 ENHRY and CDR2 SYGVKD. The CDR3 protein is CAISARTASPYNSPLHF. The CDR3 DNA is TGTGCCATCAGTGCCCGGACGGCCAGTCCTTATAATTCACCCCTCCACTTT.

As regards this clonotype: An end of the junction does not agree with germline; a read error may underlie this. This chain connects TRBV12-3 or TRBV12-4 to TRBJ2-3; D is tentatively TRBD1 or TRBD2 (5 bases each). The CDR3 covers 13 residues. The CDR3 spells CAGSRGAPDTQYF. The CDR3 coding sequence is TGTGCCGGCAGCCGAGGGGCCCCAGATACGCAGTATTTT.

This clonotype was seen only a few times. The rearrangement links TRBV18 to TRBJ2-1; the match to TRBD2 covers 8 bases. The germline CDR1 and CDR2 sequences are KGHSH and LQKENI. V gave up 8 bases and J gave up 5 bases; unmatched junction bases: 11. The CDR3 has 15 amino acids. Written as DNA, the CDR3 is TGTGCCAGCGCCAGCGGTAGCGGGAATGACAATGAGCAGTTCTTC. This translates into CASASGSGNDNEQFF.

In its sample, this clonotype was seen a few times. The CDR3 spells CASSSYGPEDTQYF. CDR3 DNA: TGTGCCAGCAGTTCGTACGGACCCGAGGATACGCAGTATTTT. The chain employs TRBV6-5 and TRBJ2-3; D is uncertain. The CDR3 contains 14 residues. Germline V CDR1 and CDR2: MNHEY, SVGAGI. Trimming pared 4 bases from V and 6 bases from J, leaving 14 bases between.

The gene calls are TRBV27 and TRBJ1-2, with D perhaps TRBD1 (6 bases). Germline CDR1 MNHEY, CDR2 SMNVEV (reference sequence). V gave up 6 bases and J gave up 0 bases, with 11 bases separating them. This CDR3 contains 14 residues. In DNA, the CDR3 is TGTGCCAGCAGGAGGGGGGGGACTAACTATGGCTACACCTTC. Its protein product is CASRRGGTNYGYTF.

The chain joins TRBV4-1 to TRBJ1-2; D unresolved. V was cut by 0 bases and J by 2 bases, with 7 bases left in between. Germline CDR1 is MGHRA and CDR2 is YSYEKL. This CDR3 has 14 residues. This chain's CDR3 is CASSQEERNYGYTF. For the CDR3, the DNA is TGCGCCAGCAGCCAAGAGGAGAGAAACTATGGCTACACCTTC.

The chain combines TRBV20-1 with TRBJ1-1, with D perhaps TRBD1 (5 bases). This CDR3 is 16 amino acids long. V lost 1 base and J lost 0, with 15 bases in between. CDR1 is DFQATT and CDR2 is SNEGSKA in the germline V gene (reference sequence). In DNA form, the CDR3 reads TGCAGTGCTAGAGGGGGCCCTATTGCCCTGAACACTGAAGCTTTCTTT. It yields the protein CSARGGPIALNTEAFF.

In its sample, this clonotype was seen many times. The chain combines TRBV7-2 with TRBJ2-7, with 8 bases matching TRBD1. The CDR3 loop spans 17 amino acids. Germline CDR1 and CDR2: SGHTA and FQGNSA. J gave up 3 bases and V 2 bases, and 12 bases lay outside the gene matches. CDR3 nucleotide sequence: TGTGCCAGCAGCTTAAAGGGTCCCGGGGACAGGATCTACGAGCAGTACTTC. This sequence encodes CASSLKGPGDRIYEQYF.

This chain uses TRBV7-9 with TRBJ2-1; 9 positions match TRBD2. Germline V gene lookup returns CDR1 SEHNR and CDR2 FQNEAQ (reference sequence). The length of the CDR3 is 13 residues. The J segment lost 10 bases and the V segment lost 1 base, leaving 2 bases of the junction unmatched. CDR3 protein: CASSLVAGVEQFF. CDR3 DNA: TGTGCCAGCAGCTTAGTAGCGGGGGTGGAGCAGTTCTTC.

On this clonotype: With a much larger clone just one base away, this may be a read error. The chain recombines TRBV5-1 with TRBJ2-7, with a tentative D call TRBD1 (6 bases). Trimming stripped 1 base from V and 2 bases from J, with 10 bases between. This CDR3 comprises 14 residues. Germline assignment: CDR1 SGHRS and CDR2 YFSETQ. CDR3 amino acids: CASSLQGSTYEQYF. As DNA, the CDR3 is TGCGCCAGCAGCTTGCAGGGGAGTACCTACGAGCAGTACTTC.

For this clonotype: This could be a read error, since a much larger clone is one nucleotide away. This sequence joins TRBV29-1 and TRBJ2-7, with no clear D. The V gene lost 7 bases and the J gene lost 6 bases, with 13 bases spanning the gap. The CDR3 length is 11 residues. Germline V gives CDR1 SQVTM, CDR2 ANQGSEA. The CDR3 reads CSGIQLSEQYF. In DNA form, the CDR3 reads TGCAGCGGTATACAGCTTTCCGAGCAGTACTTC.